The clone carrying this T cell receptor beta chain was picked up a small number of times. V was clipped by 3 bases and J by 2 bases; unmatched bases: 3. Germline lookup yields CDR1 SEHNR and CDR2 FQNEAQ (reference sequence). CDR3 length equals 15 residues. The data originate from a study of blood T cell repertoires in COVID-19. Study context: The United States, Italy and Spain were the sources of the acute and convalescent COVID-19 samples. Nucleic acid was either cDNA or gDNA, and it came from T cells, B-cell-depleted T cells, or PBMCs.

The table came from immunoSEQ multiplex PCR; TCRdb's copy has only in-frame clones and leaves some out. The data contain approximately 140,000 clones, roughly 84% of them seen just once; the ten biggest clones take up 8.9%. The chain employs TRBV7-9 and TRBJ2-3; 9 nucleotides match TRBD1. The sample consisted of peripheral blood. The receptor was derived from a man in his thirties or forties with COVID-19, enrolled during active disease. The CDR3 coding sequence is TGTGCCAGCAGCTTTACAGGGGGCAACACAGATACGCAGTATTTT. It codes for CASSFTGGNTDTQYF.